A selection of T cell receptor beta chains follows, all from one sample in a study of shared T cell receptors in the human thymus. The table came from immunoSEQ multiplex PCR; TCRdb's copy has only in-frame clones and leaves some out. The table includes some 640,000 clones, over 75% detected once. This same sample was also part of a study on human thymus T cells.

Sample: thymocytes. These receptors all come from a boy under three years old with a congenital heart defect. Both conserved end residues are part of each CDR3. The D gene is left open where the match is weak. The size entry is marked missing in some rows and otherwise reads once, few, many or a size class.

>TRBD1|TRBV28|TRBJ2-2|16|NA
CASSLDGTVSTGELFF
TGTGCCAGCAGTTTAGACGGGACAGTCAGTACCGGGGAGCTGTTTTTT
>TRBD1|TRBV9|TRBJ2-7|15|NA
CASSPPGQGPYEQYF
TGTGCCAGCAGCCCCCCGGGACAGGGGCCCTACGAGCAGTACTTC
>NA|TRBV2|TRBJ2-7|14|few
CASSGLAPTYEQYF
TGTGCCAGCAGTGGGCTAGCGCCTACCTACGAGCAGTACTTC
>TRBD1|TRBV29-1|TRBJ1-2|13|NA
CSARTGGNYGYTF
TGCAGCGCTCGGACAGGGGGCAACTATGGCTACACCTTC
>TRBD1|TRBV4-1|TRBJ1-5|17|once
CASSHKVQGQGFQPQHF
TGCGCCAGCAGCCACAAAGTCCAGGGACAGGGGTTTCAGCCCCAGCATTTT
>NA|TRBV7-2|TRBJ2-7|17|few
CASSFFRTEGSSYEQYF
TGTGCCAGCAGCTTTTTTCGGACAGAGGGGTCCTCCTACGAGCAGTACTTC
>NA|TRBV18|TRBJ1-2|16|NA
CASSTPPTELNYGYTF
TGTGCCAGCTCAACCCCGCCGACAGAGCTTAACTATGGCTACACCTTC
>NA|TRBV2|TRBJ1-2|11|NA
CASKEQYGYTF
TGTGCCAGCAAGGAGCAGTATGGCTACACCTTC
>TRBD2|TRBV6-6|TRBJ2-1|15|NA
CASSSPSGPYNEQFF
TGTGCCAGCAGTTCCCCTAGCGGTCCTTACAATGAGCAGTTCTTC
>TRBD2|TRBV7-6|TRBJ2-7|15|NA
CASSPRLAGGREQYF
TGTGCCAGCAGCCCCCGACTAGCGGGAGGGCGTGAGCAGTACTTC
>TRBD2|TRBV6-5|TRBJ2-7|16|NA
CASSYSTSGVPYEQYF
TGTGCCAGCAGTTACTCGACTAGCGGGGTCCCCTACGAGCAGTACTTC
>TRBD2|TRBV28|TRBJ2-7|18|NA
CASSFFDRGGTSGYEQYF
TGTGCCAGCAGTTTTTTTGACCGCGGGGGGACTAGCGGTTACGAGCAGTACTTC
>TRBD2|TRBV28|TRBJ2-1|13|NA
CASSLLAGDEQFF
TGTGCCAGCAGCCTACTAGCGGGAGATGAGCAGTTCTTC
>TRBD1|TRBV18|TRBJ2-3|17|NA
CASSPSLQGAGTDTQYF
TGTGCCAGCTCCCCATCCTTACAGGGGGCCGGCACAGATACGCAGTATTTT
>NA|TRBV2|TRBJ2-4|20|NA
CASSERVAGPARAAKNIQYF
TGTGCCAGCAGTGAAAGGGTGGCGGGGCCGGCGAGGGCGGCCAAAAACATTCAGTACTTC
>TRBD1|TRBV27|TRBJ2-7|19|NA
CASSFPPPPRTGDYYEQYF
TGTGCCAGCAGTTTTCCCCCGCCCCCCCGGACAGGGGATTACTACGAGCAGTACTTC
>TRBD2|TRBV9|TRBJ2-5|17|NA
CASSVGVNSGGAETQYF
TGTGCCAGCAGCGTAGGAGTCAATAGCGGGGGGGCAGAGACCCAGTACTTC
>NA|TRBV28|TRBJ1-1|12|NA
CASNGGLTEAFF
TGTGCCAGCAACGGGGGGCTCACTGAAGCTTTCTTT
>TRBD2|TRBV5-1|TRBJ2-1|17|NA
CASSCRLAGDTYNEQFF
TGCGCCAGCAGCTGCCGACTAGCGGGAGACACCTACAATGAGCAGTTCTTC
>NA|TRBV12-1|TRBJ2-1|17|NA
CASSFPTSGSLGSEQFF
TGTGCCAGCAGCTTTCCGACTAGCGGGAGCTTGGGGAGTGAGCAGTTCTTC
>TRBD1|TRBV28|TRBJ2-1|15|NA
CASRTAGQGYNEQFF
TGTGCCAGCAGAACCGCCGGACAGGGTTACAATGAGCAGTTCTTC
>TRBD2|TRBV5-4|TRBJ2-3|17|NA
CASSLARSGRYTDTQYF
TGTGCCAGCAGCTTGGCCAGAAGCGGGAGGTATACAGATACGCAGTATTTT
>TRBD2|TRBV30|TRBJ2-3|17|NA
CAWRLAGGSTSTDTQYF
TGTGCCTGGAGACTAGCGGGGGGCTCCACTAGCACAGATACGCAGTATTTT
>NA|TRBV6-1|TRBJ2-7|14|NA
CASSEGPGTYEQYF
TGTGCCAGCAGTGAAGGGCCCGGGACCTACGAGCAGTACTTC
>NA|TRBV27|TRBJ1-1|14|NA
CASSLRGVNTEAFF
TGTGCCAGCAGTTTGCGGGGGGTGAACACTGAAGCTTTCTTT
>NA|TRBV11-3|TRBJ2-1|16|NA
CASSAKQGHLYNEQFF
TGTGCCAGCAGCGCTAAACAAGGACACCTCTACAATGAGCAGTTCTTC
>TRBD2|TRBV4-1|TRBJ2-7|16|few
CASSQVPSGNTYEQYF
TGCGCCAGCAGCCAAGTGCCTAGCGGCAACACCTACGAGCAGTACTTC
>TRBD1|TRBV27|TRBJ2-1|15|NA
CASSQPGQGAYEQFF
TGTGCCAGCAGTCAGCCGGGACAGGGGGCTTATGAGCAGTTCTTC
>TRBD1|TRBV5-6|TRBJ1-3|16|NA
CASSRNRGPSGNTIYF
TGTGCCAGCAGCAGAAACAGGGGGCCTTCTGGAAACACCATATATTTT
>TRBD2|TRBV6-5|TRBJ2-3|15|NA
CASSPKRGGLNTQYF
TGTGCCAGCAGTCCTAAGCGGGGGGGGCTAAATACGCAGTATTTT
>NA|TRBV1|TRBJ2-1|20|once
CTSSQEGTSGRTGSYNEQFF
TGCACCAGCAGCCAAGAGGGGACTAGCGGGAGAACAGGCTCCTACAATGAGCAGTTCTTC
>NA|TRBV19|TRBJ2-2|14|NA
CASSKTVNTGELFF
TGTGCCAGTAGTAAGACAGTTAACACCGGGGAGCTGTTTTTT
>NA|TRBV6-1|TRBJ1-4|14|NA
CASSEMQGNEKLFF
TGTGCCAGCAGTGAAATGCAGGGGAATGAAAAACTGTTTTTT
>NA|TRBV7-8|TRBJ2-1|16|NA
CASSPLSERRKNEQFF
TGTGCCAGCAGCCCCCTATCCGAGCGGAGAAAAAATGAGCAGTTCTTC
>NA|TRBV6-5|TRBJ1-2|14|NA
CASTNRKANYGYTF
TGTGCCAGCACAAACAGGAAAGCTAACTATGGCTACACCTTC
>TRBD2|TRBV2|TRBJ2-1|18|NA
CASSGGRLAGDPYNEQFF
TGTGCCAGCAGTGGAGGGCGCCTAGCGGGAGATCCCTACAATGAGCAGTTCTTC
>NA|TRBV4-1|TRBJ2-3|16|NA
CASSQLRAGDTDTQYF
TGCGCCAGCAGCCAATTAAGAGCGGGCGACACAGATACGCAGTATTTT
>NA|TRBV5-4|TRBJ2-1|17|NA
CASSRANREPLGEEQFF
TGTGCCAGCAGCCGCGCCAACAGGGAACCTCTTGGGGAGGAGCAGTTCTTC
>NA|TRBV28|TRBJ2-5|11|NA
CASSFRETQYF
TGTGCCAGCAGTTTTCGGGAGACCCAGTACTTC
>TRBD2|TRBV5-1|TRBJ2-1|18|NA
CASSLGLAGRSSYNEQFF
TGCGCCAGCAGCTTGGGCCTAGCGGGGCGATCCTCCTACAATGAGCAGTTCTTC
>TRBD1|TRBV12-5|TRBJ1-1|16|NA
CASGLLMGTGKTEAFF
TGTGCTAGTGGTCTGCTGATGGGGACAGGGAAAACTGAAGCTTTCTTT
>NA|TRBV28|TRBJ2-7|12|NA
CASRTVSYEQYF
TGTGCCAGCCGGACAGTCTCCTACGAGCAGTACTTC
>TRBD2|TRBV29-1|TRBJ2-1|16|NA
CSVLGLAGDYYNEQFF
TGCAGCGTACTGGGACTAGCGGGAGATTACTACAATGAGCAGTTCTTC
>NA|TRBV19|TRBJ1-3|14|NA
CATGNRAGGNTIYF
TGTGCCACCGGAAACAGGGCGGGTGGAAACACCATATATTTT